The TCR beta chain under discussion was sequenced for a study of blood T cell repertoires in COVID-19. For the study at large: The United States, Italy and Spain provided the acute and convalescent COVID-19 samples. Sources were T cells, B-cell-depleted T cells, or PBMCs; the material itself was cDNA or gDNA.

Authors' data handling: Reference gene primer amplification gave estimated nucleated cell counts. Using immunoSEQ multiplex PCR, the repertoire was profiled, and TCRdb retains in-frame clones only, with some absent. The V and J calls and clone size are taken from that table; D and trimming were inferred from the DNA. The sample has some 150,000 clones, more than 85% seen once; the top ten hold under 6%. The ends lost 4 bases at V and 2 bases at J; junction bases unmatched: 5. The length of the CDR3 is 15 residues. The germline V gene encodes CDR1 LGHNA and CDR2 YNFKEQ. Sequences were obtained from peripheral blood. The receptor was derived from a human donor in a cohort sampled during active COVID-19. The chain uses TRBV4-2 and TRBJ2-1; TRBD2 agrees at 7 bases. CDR3 DNA: TGTGCCAGCAGCCGGAGCGGGACCACCTACAATGAGCAGTTCTTC. Protein product: CASSRSGTTYNEQFF.